This T cell receptor (beta chain) was captured in a study of cytomegalovirus exposure and HLA in healthy donors. Primers included in the PCR were 60 Vbeta and 13 Jbeta primers. Here immunoSEQ multiplex PCR was the method, and the copy in TCRdb shows in-frame clones only, minus some. Seen here are about 150,000 clones, more than 70% observed once, and the top ten hold over 3%. Overall study findings and caveats: The study listed under 200 cytomegalovirus-associated TCR beta chains. What a later analysis reportedly showed was that an Asian-associated ancestry cluster had fewer N-insertions than the 666-donor mean. A later analysis showed HLA-associated TCR beta chains outstripping equally common others in clonal expansion. In vitro testing confirmed three CMV-associated chains as specific for CMV antigens.

V shed 6 bases and J 7 bases; nucleotides not matched to a gene: 6. Per the germline V gene, CDR1 is SNHLY and CDR2 is FYNNEI. The CDR3 sequence is 14 residues long. Turning to this clone: Its specificity is not known.

This chain uses TRBV2 with TRBJ1-4; TRBD1 matches 9 bases. This clonotype originated in a male donor in good health and CMV-seronegative. Sequenced material: PBMCs. The CDR3 region is CASSAGTGREKLFF. The CDR3 DNA reads as TGTGCCAGCAGCGCCGGGACAGGGCGTGAAAAACTGTTTTTT.